This is a list of T cell receptor beta chains from one sample in a study of spatial heterogeneity in lung cancer. TCRdb independently ran MiXCR on the 5' RACE reads; one entry per CDR3 protein. The profile covers about 40,000 distinct CDR3 sequences, with roughly 5.5% appearing a single time and about a quarter taken by the ten largest. Sequenced material: PBMCs, taken at surgery. The receptors derive from a female donor with early-stage non-small cell lung cancer. Each CDR3 is given with its conserved first and last residue. The D gene is left open where the match is weak. Size is omitted from some rows. Given values are once, few, many or a class for expanded clones.

v_call	clone_size	j_call	d_call	cdr3_aa	cdr3_nt
TRBV5-6	many	TRBJ1-2	TRBD1	CASSLAGQGARGYTF	TGTGCCAGCAGCTTGGCCGGACAGGGGGCCAGAGGCTACACCTTC
TRBV18	many	TRBJ1-4	NA	CASSPGTVREKLFF	TGTGCCAGCTCACCCGGGACGGTGCGGGAAAAACTGTTTTTT
TRBV9	few	TRBJ1-6	NA	CASSAEGDLAALHF	TGTGCCAGCAGCGCCGAGGGGGACCTTGCGGCCCTCCACTTT
TRBV20-1	many	TRBJ2-3	NA	CSAGTVEGVTQYF	TGCAGTGCCGGGACAGTGGAGGGTGTTACGCAGTATTTT
TRBV12-3/TRBV12-4	many	TRBJ2-3	TRBD1	CASSDRASTDTQYF	TGTGCCAGCAGCGACAGGGCTAGCACAGATACGCAGTATTTT
TRBV12-5	many	TRBJ1-1	NA	CASGTGLSEAFF	TGTGCTAGCGGTACAGGATTATCTGAAGCTTTCTTT
TRBV27	NA	TRBJ1-3	TRBD1	CASRTGTGNTIYF	TGTGCCAGCAGGACAGGGACTGGAAACACCATATATTTT
TRBV28	many	TRBJ1-5	TRBD1	CASGTGGTNQPQHF	TGTGCCAGTGGGACAGGGGGGACCAATCAGCCCCAGCATTTT
TRBV5-1	many	TRBJ2-2	NA	CASTPSRGGTGELFF	TGCGCCAGCACTCCGAGCAGGGGTGGCACCGGGGAGCTGTTTTTT
TRBV21-1	many	TRBJ2-4	NA	CASSKLRLAGGGAKNIQYF	TGTGCCAGCAGCAAACTAAGGCTAGCGGGGGGAGGAGCCAAAAACATTCAGTACTTC
TRBV9	many	TRBJ2-2	TRBD1	CASSEQGASTGELFF	TGTGCCAGCAGCGAACAGGGGGCGAGCACCGGGGAGCTGTTTTTT
TRBV11-2	many	TRBJ2-3	NA	CASSLGRYTDTQYF	TGTGCCAGCAGCTTAGGCCGGTACACAGATACGCAGTATTTT
TRBV7-9	many	TRBJ2-3	NA	CASSLRLPTGLDTQYF	TGTGCCAGCAGCTTACGGTTACCCACAGGGTTAGATACGCAGTATTTT
TRBV5-1	many	TRBJ2-7	TRBD1	CASSLDIQGASDEQYF	TGCGCCAGCAGCTTGGACATACAGGGGGCATCGGACGAGCAGTACTTC
TRBV7-9	many	TRBJ1-2	TRBD1	CASSAQAGTGGDGYTF	TGTGCCAGCAGCGCCCAAGCCGGGACAGGGGGTGATGGCTACACCTTC
TRBV19	few	TRBJ2-7	TRBD1	CASSLPGQGINEQYF	TGTGCCAGTAGCCTCCCGGGACAGGGGATCAACGAGCAGTACTTC
TRBV14	many	TRBJ2-7	NA	CASSRLYYEQYF	TGTGCCAGCAGCCGACTATACTACGAGCAGTACTTC
TRBV9	many	TRBJ1-6	NA	CASSSHNSPLHF	TGTGCCAGCTCTTCCCATAATTCACCCCTCCACTTT
TRBV9	few	TRBJ1-1	TRBD1	CASSEEAGGLNTEAFF	TGTGCCAGCAGCGAGGAGGCAGGGGGCCTGAACACTGAAGCTTTCTTT
TRBV5-5	NA	TRBJ1-2	NA	CASSLEVGSYGYTF	TGTGCCAGCAGCTTGGAAGTGGGTTCCTATGGCTACACCTTC
TRBV11-1	many	TRBJ2-2	NA	CASSPETGELFF	TGTGCCAGCAGCCCAGAAACCGGGGAGCTGTTTTTT
TRBV20-1	NA	TRBJ1-3	NA	CSARDIPSGNTIYF	TGCAGTGCTAGAGATATTCCCTCTGGAAACACCATATATTTT
TRBV6-5	few	TRBJ1-6	TRBD1	CASSPTGASPLHF	TGTGCCAGCAGTCCGACAGGGGCTTCACCCCTCCACTTT
TRBV11-2	many	TRBJ2-1	TRBD2	CASSSLAGGPGSYNEQFF	TGTGCCAGCAGCTCCTTAGCGGGGGGGCCCGGCTCCTACAATGAGCAGTTCTTC
TRBV9	many	TRBJ2-3	NA	CASSDPSRYTDTQYF	TGTGCCAGCAGCGACCCTAGCCGCTACACAGATACGCAGTATTTT
TRBV5-4	many	TRBJ2-3	NA	CASSFRLSPSTDTQYF	TGTGCCAGCAGCTTCCGACTATCCCCTAGCACAGATACGCAGTATTTT
TRBV7-9	many	TRBJ2-3	TRBD2	CASSPRVLAGGSKTDTQYF	TGTGCCAGCAGCCCTCGGGTCTTAGCGGGGGGCTCTAAGACAGATACGCAGTATTTT
TRBV12-3/TRBV12-4	many	TRBJ1-6	TRBD1	CASTRGNRSPLHF	TGTGCCAGCACCAGGGGGAACAGGTCACCCCTCCACTTT
TRBV9	NA	TRBJ1-4	NA	CASSAMPGARVGEKLFF	TGTGCCAGCAGCGCGATGCCAGGGGCGAGGGTCGGTGAAAAACTGTTTTTT
TRBV23-1	many	TRBJ2-3	NA	CASSQYPQTNDTQYF	TGCGCCAGCAGTCAATACCCCCAGACGAACGATACGCAGTATTTT
TRBV10-3	many	TRBJ2-3	TRBD2	CAISGAGGPSDTQYF	TGTGCCATCAGTGGAGCGGGGGGGCCTTCAGATACGCAGTATTTT